This passage covers 32 T cell receptor beta chains from one sample sequenced in a study of control samples from healthy donors and cancer patients. Clones were read by immunoSEQ multiplex PCR, and TCRdb kept only the in-frame ones, dropping some. This table holds about 160,000 clones, roughly 93% found once. The sample was blood. The receptors come from a man in his late teens or twenties in good health.

The rearrangement links TRBV19 to TRBJ2-1; TRBD1 matches 8 bases. The ends lost 5 bases at V and 7 bases at J; junction bases unmatched: 4. The germline gives CDR1 LNHDA, CDR2 SQIVND (reference sequence). The CDR3 is made up of 13 amino acids. CDR3 nucleotides: TGTGCCAGTAGTCTGCAGGGGGCAAATGAGCAGTTCTTC. Protein: CASSLQGANEQFF.

The rearrangement joins TRBV4-3 to TRBJ2-2, with TRBD2 identical over 11 bases. This CDR3 is built from 18 residues. CDR1 is LGHNA and CDR2 is YSLEER in the germline V gene. V was pared by 4 bases and J by 0 bases, with 7 bases of the junction left unmatched. The CDR3 sequence: CASSLNGLAGPNTGELFF. Written as DNA, the CDR3 is TGCGCCAGCAGCCTGAATGGACTAGCGGGTCCGAACACCGGGGAGCTGTTTTTT.

The chain links TRBV10-1 to TRBJ1-5, with D uncertain. Germline V lookup: CDR1 WNHNN, CDR2 SYGVQD (reference sequence). The V and J ends lost 3 bases and 0 bases respectively, with 12 bases between them. The CDR3 has 16 amino acids. CDR3 protein: CASSDGSSYSNQPQHF. The CDR3 nucleotides read TGCGCCAGCAGTGATGGCAGCTCCTATAGCAATCAGCCCCAGCATTTT.

The chain's CDR3 is CASSEIDREAAEAFF. In nucleotides, the CDR3 is TGTGCCAGCAGTGAAATAGACAGGGAGGCTGCTGAAGCTTTCTTT. V gene TRBV6-1 combines with J gene TRBJ1-1; 7 bases align to TRBD1. CDR1 and CDR2 (germline): MNHNS, SASEGT. V trimming: 2 bases; J trimming: 6 bases; junction bases outside the gene matches: 9. CDR3 length: 15 residues.

CDR3 DNA sequence: TGCGCCAGCAGCCAAACTCCCTGGGGCAATGATGAAAAACTGTTTTTT. Amino acids: CASSQTPWGNDEKLFF. The chain combines TRBV4-1 with TRBJ1-4; a possible D gene is TRBD1 (5 bases). CDR1 is MGHRA, CDR2 YSYEKL, per germline. CDR3 length equals 16 residues. Trimming cost V 2 bases and J 6 bases, with 16 bases left between them.

This chain uses TRBV4-2 with TRBJ2-1; 9 nucleotides line up with TRBD2. The CDR3 runs 18 residues. With 2 bases clipped from V and 0 bases from J, the junction kept 8 bases outside the gene matches. In germline, CDR1 is LGHNA, CDR2 YNFKEQ. In nucleotides, the CDR3 is TGTGCCAGCAGCCAACGGCGGGAGGGACCCGGCTCCTACAATGAGCAGTTCTTC. It yields the protein CASSQRREGPGSYNEQFF.

The V call is TRBV7-9, the J call TRBJ2-3; 7 bases line up with TRBD1. The CDR3 spans 12 residues. CDR1 is SEHNR, CDR2 FQNEAQ, per germline (reference sequence). The trim removed 6 bases at V and 13 bases at J, leaving 10 bases unmatched. The DNA for the CDR3 is TGTGCCAGCAGTTCCGGACAGGTTGTAAAGTATTTT. Translation: CASSSGQVVKYF.

V gene TRBV19 combines with J gene TRBJ2-2; possible D gene TRBD2, 5 bases. Trimming left V 4 bases short and J 6 bases short, with 9 bases between. The CDR3 totals 13 residues. Germline V gene lookup returns CDR1 LNHDA and CDR2 SQIVND (reference sequence). CDR3 loop: CASSRLGAGELFF. The CDR3 DNA reads TGTGCCAGTAGTAGGCTCGGGGCCGGGGAGCTGTTTTTT.

This chain links TRBV6-5 with TRBJ2-7; TRBD1 might be the D (5 bases). V was trimmed by 6 bases and J by 2 bases, leaving 17 bases between them. The CDR3 totals 15 residues. CDR1 is MNHEY, CDR2 SVGAGI, per germline. The CDR3 DNA is TGTGCCAGCAGCCCCGAGCTAGGGGATACCTACGAGCAGTACTTC. This gives the protein CASSPELGDTYEQYF.

The chain employs TRBV20-1 and TRBJ2-7; D is perhaps TRBD2 (7 bases). The CDR3 consists of 14 residues. Trimming removed 3 bases at V and 3 bases at J, with 15 bases between. CDR1 and CDR2 from the germline V gene are DFQATT and SNEGSKA (reference sequence). CDR3 bases: TGCAGTGCTAGTTGGGGGGGACACCGCTACGAGCAGTACTTC. Encoded protein: CSASWGGHRYEQYF.

The CDR3 DNA reads as TGTGCCAACAAAGCGGGAGGCCACACCGGGGAGCTGTTTTTT. It codes for CANKAGGHTGELFF. This chain links TRBV2 with TRBJ2-2, with 9 bases aligning to TRBD2. In germline, CDR1 is SNHLY, CDR2 FYNNEI. CDR3 length equals 14 residues. The ends lost 10 bases at V and 3 bases at J; junction bases unmatched: 6.

Only a few counts were recorded for this clone. This sequence joins TRBV6-2 or TRBV6-3 and TRBJ1-1; D remains ambiguous. The CDR3 loop spans 13 amino acids. Germline V gene lookup returns CDR1 MNHEY and CDR2 SVGEGT. The V gene lost 6 bases and the J gene lost 1 base, with 9 bases spanning the gap. The CDR3 reads CASSPTENTEAFF. The CDR3 DNA reads TGTGCCAGCAGCCCTACAGAGAACACTGAAGCTTTCTTT.

V gene TRBV6-5 combines with J gene TRBJ1-4; perhaps TRBD1 as D (5 bases). The CDR3 spans 14 residues. CDR1 and CDR2 (germline): MNHEY, SVGAGI. With 11 bases removed from V and 5 bases from J, the gap between germline ends came to 18 bases. CDR3 amino acids: CASHAEGPNEKLFF. The CDR3 region has the DNA TGTGCCTCACACGCCGAGGGACCGAATGAAAAACTGTTTTTT.

This chain uses TRBV7-9 with TRBJ2-5; no clear D gene. The CDR3 consists of 14 residues. Germline V gives CDR1 SEHNR, CDR2 FQNEAQ (reference sequence). V shed 2 bases and J shed 2 bases, with 9 bases lying between them. The CDR3 nucleotides read TGTGCCAGCAGCTTAATAAGAAAGCAAGAGACCCAGTACTTC. Protein: CASSLIRKQETQYF.

This sequence joins TRBV6-5 and TRBJ2-1, with 9 bases identical to TRBD1. Germline assignment: CDR1 MNHEY and CDR2 SVGAGI. CDR3 length equals 15 residues. V shed 5 bases, J shed 4 bases, and the junction held 6 bases outside the gene matches. CDR3 sequence (DNA): TGTGCCAGCAGTCCTTGGACAGGGGATTACAATGAGCAGTTCTTC. It yields the protein CASSPWTGDYNEQFF.

The V gene is TRBV28, the J gene TRBJ1-4, with D unclear. Germline V gene sequence: CDR1 MDHEN, CDR2 SYDVKM. The CDR3 sequence is 14 residues long. Trimming stripped 10 bases from V and 6 bases from J, with 18 bases between. CDR3 amino acids: CATLPPVSDEKLFF. The CDR3 DNA follows: TGTGCCACACTTCCTCCAGTTTCTGATGAAAAACTGTTTTTT.

Only one count was recorded for this clone. The V and J genes are TRBV18 and TRBJ2-7; a possible D gene is TRBD2 (6 bases). Germline CDR1 and CDR2: KGHSH and LQKENI. V lost 3 bases to trimming and J lost 7 bases, with 10 bases between them. CDR3 length: 12 residues. CDR3 coding DNA: TGTGCCAGCTCACCGGGGAGGACAGAGCAGTACTTC. Its translation: CASSPGRTEQYF.

The V call is TRBV7-9, the J call TRBJ1-2; possibly TRBD1 for D (5 bases). The CDR3 is made up of 15 amino acids. V was clipped by 1 base and J by 4 bases, with 13 bases between them. Germline V gene lookup returns CDR1 SEHNR and CDR2 FQNEAQ (reference sequence). The CDR3 region has the DNA TGTGCCAGCAGCTTAGGACAGCCCGAAACCTATGGCTACACCTTC. It yields the protein CASSLGQPETYGYTF.

The rearrangement joins TRBV3-1 (or the pseudogene TRBV3-2) to TRBJ1-1; D is unresolved. This CDR3 spans 17 amino acids. V lost 0 bases, J lost 0 bases, and 14 bases lay in between. Germline V gives CDR1 LGHDT, CDR2 YNNKEL (reference sequence). Here the CDR3 reads CASSQDLFVRVNTEAFF. The CDR3 DNA sequence: TGTGCCAGCAGCCAAGATTTATTTGTTCGAGTGAACACTGAAGCTTTCTTT.

The chain couples TRBV2 to TRBJ1-1; D call uncertain. In germline, CDR1 is SNHLY, CDR2 FYNNEI. Trimming left V 7 bases short and J 5 bases short, with 14 bases between. CDR3 size: 13 residues. The CDR3 loop is CASILETQTEAFF. The CDR3 DNA reads as TGTGCCAGCATTTTAGAGACGCAGACTGAAGCTTTCTTT. The whole variable domain, filled in from reference TRBV2 and TRBJ1-1, reads EPEVTQTPSHQVTQMGQEVILRCVPISNHLYFYWYRQILGQKVEFLVSFYNNEISEKSEIFDDQFSVERPDGSNFTLKIRSTKLEDSAMYFCASILETQTEAFFGQGTRLTVV.

V usage is TRBV5-1 and J usage is TRBJ1-1; perhaps TRBD1 as D (5 bases). Germline CDR1 is SGHRS and CDR2 is YFSETQ. Trimming stripped 0 bases from V and 5 bases from J, with 11 bases between. CDR3 length: 14 amino acids. The CDR3 sequence is CASSLGGGGTEAFF. CDR3 sequence (DNA): TGCGCCAGCAGCTTGGGCGGGGGAGGGACTGAAGCTTTCTTT.

A remark on this clone: Germline and junction disagree at one end, which may indicate a read error. The chain carries TRBV7-2 and TRBJ2-7; the D gene is possibly TRBD2 (6 bases). The CDR3 runs to 12 residues. The V gene's germline CDR1 is SGHTA and CDR2 FQGNSA. CDR3 protein: CASSLALSVSHF. The CDR3 bases are TGTGCCAGCAGCCTAGCGTTATCCGTCTCCCACTTC.

The chain has TRBV7-8 and TRBJ1-5, with unresolved D. V was clipped by 5 bases and J by 5 bases, with 10 bases between them. Germline V gene lookup returns CDR1 SGHVS and CDR2 FQNEAQ. This CDR3 contains 13 residues. CDR3 loop: CASSAAADQPQHF. The CDR3 DNA reads as TGTGCCAGCAGCGCGGCGGCCGATCAGCCCCAGCATTTT.

V gene TRBV27 combines with J gene TRBJ2-7, with 11 bases matching TRBD1. Germline V lookup: CDR1 MNHEY, CDR2 SMNVEV (reference sequence). This CDR3 spans 15 amino acids. After removal of 4 bases from V and 2 bases from J, the junction contained 4 bases not matched to a gene. CDR3 DNA: TGTGCCAGCAGTTCACCGGGACAGGGGGCCTACGAGCAGTACTTC. It yields the protein CASSSPGQGAYEQYF.

V and J are TRBV15 and TRBJ2-6; D is perhaps TRBD2 (5 bases). The V gene lost 3 bases and the J gene lost 2 bases, with 14 bases spanning the gap. Germline V gene data show CDR1 as LNHNV and CDR2 as YYDKDF (reference sequence). CDR3 length equals 17 residues. DNA of the CDR3: TGTGCCACCAGCAGCCCGGGGTCTCAGACTGGGGCCAACGTCCTGACTTTC. This encodes CATSSPGSQTGANVLTF.

The genes are TRBV5-1 and TRBJ1-4; TRBD1 is a possible D gene (6 bases). The CDR3 has 15 residues. Germline values: CDR1 SGHRS, CDR2 YFSETQ. V lost 7 bases, J lost 3 bases, and 16 bases lay in between. The DNA of the CDR3 is TGCGCCAGCCGACCAGGGGACGGTGCTAATGAAAAACTGTTTTTT. Encoded protein: CASRPGDGANEKLFF.

The chain recombines TRBV11-2 with TRBJ1-1; the D gene is possibly TRBD1 (5 bases). V was shortened by 5 bases and J by 8 bases, with 12 bases between the two germline ends. The CDR3 consists of 12 residues. Germline CDR1 and CDR2: SGHAT and FQNNGV. The CDR3 is CASSAQGREAFF. In DNA form, the CDR3 reads TGTGCCAGCAGCGCCCAGGGACGGGAAGCTTTCTTT.

The V and J genes are TRBV7-9 and TRBJ1-2; D remains ambiguous. Trimming shortened V by 7 bases and J by 8 bases, and 23 bases separated the two germline ends. Germline assignment: CDR1 SEHNR and CDR2 FQNEAQ (reference sequence). The CDR3 has 15 residues. The CDR3 sequence is CASIPYAPRVKGYTF. The CDR3 nucleotides read TGTGCCAGCATCCCTTACGCCCCGAGGGTAAAGGGCTACACCTTC.

The CDR3 loop reads CASPAPHKEDGSYEQYF. The DNA for the CDR3 is TGTGCCAGTCCCGCCCCCCATAAGGAGGACGGTTCCTACGAGCAGTACTTC. This chain joins TRBV27 and TRBJ2-7; maybe TRBD2 (5 bases). The CDR3 contains 17 residues. Trimming removed 9 bases from V and 1 base from J, with 25 bases in between. The germline V gene has CDR1 MNHEY and CDR2 SMNVEV (reference sequence).

This chain joins TRBV28 and TRBJ1-5; possibly TRBD1 for D (6 bases). Trimming took 6 bases from V and 4 from J, leaving 16 bases between them. CDR1 and CDR2 from the germline V gene are MDHEN and SYDVKM. The CDR3 loop spans 15 amino acids. The CDR3 sequence is CASSLTGNGNQPQHF. DNA of the CDR3: TGTGCCAGCAGCCTCACAGGGAACGGTAATCAGCCCCAGCATTTT. Supplemented by reference TRBV28 and TRBJ1-5, the full variable domain reads DVKVTQSSRYLVKRTGEKVFLECVQDMDHENMFWYRQDPGLGLRLIYFSYDVKMKEKGDIPEGYSVSREKKERFSLILESASTNQTSMYLCASSLTGNGNQPQHFGDGTRLSIL.

V usage is TRBV7-2 and J usage is TRBJ2-7; weak D call: TRBD2 (6 bases). The germline V gene encodes CDR1 SGHTA and CDR2 FQGNSA. The ends were cut back, 5 bases at V and 3 bases at J, with 23 bases in the middle. The CDR3 spans 17 residues. In nucleotides, the CDR3 is TGTGCCAGCAGCCCCGACTCTCAGCGGGTGAACCTCTACGAGCAGTACTTC. This sequence encodes CASSPDSQRVNLYEQYF.

The V and J genes are TRBV28 and TRBJ2-3; 7 bases agree with TRBD1. Looked up from germline, CDR1 is MDHEN and CDR2 is SYDVKM. J gave up 2 bases and V 8 bases, and 7 bases lay outside the gene matches. This CDR3 contains 14 residues. CDR3: CASADRVITDTQYF. DNA of the CDR3: TGTGCCAGCGCTGACAGGGTAATCACAGATACGCAGTATTTT.